Following are 11 T cell receptor beta chains from one sample sequenced in a study of breast tumors, draining lymph nodes, adjacent tissues. One entry per CDR3 protein results from TCRdb running MiXCR on the multiplex PCR reads. The sample yields roughly 8,000 distinct CDR3 sequences, around 74% seen once. Sequenced input: tumor-adjacent breast tissue. Receptors originate from a female donor with breast cancer. Some clones in this sample may be carry-over from other donors' samples.

The chain employs TRBV20-1 and TRBJ1-6; possible D gene TRBD1, 6 bases. Deletions cut 5 bases from V and 6 bases from J, with 11 bases between. Germline CDR1 DFQATT, CDR2 SNEGSKA (reference sequence). This CDR3 is 13 amino acids long. The CDR3 is CSAPDSPNSPLHF. DNA of the CDR3: TGCAGTGCTCCGGACAGCCCTAATTCACCCCTCCACTTT.

The V and J genes are TRBV5-1 and TRBJ1-2; no definite D call. The CDR3 extends over 11 amino acids. Germline-derived CDR1 and CDR2 are SGHRS and YFSETQ. Trimming pared 7 bases from V and 1 base from J, leaving 5 bases between. CDR3 in amino acids: CASADNYGYTF. The CDR3 nucleotides are TGCGCCAGCGCAGATAACTATGGCTACACCTTC.

For this clonotype: An end of the junction does not agree with germline; a read error may underlie this. V is TRBV2 and J is TRBJ2-7; D could derive from TRBD1 or TRBD2 (5 bases each). This CDR3 is built from 13 residues. Germline CDR1 SNHLY, CDR2 FYNNEI. The CDR3 spells CASSEGDTYEQHF. CDR3 nucleotides: TGTGCCAGCAGTGAGGGGGATACCTACGAGCAGCACTTC.

This chain connects TRBV4-1 to TRBJ1-2; D may be TRBD1 (5 bases). There are 13 residues in the CDR3. V lost 1 base to trimming and J lost 5 bases, with 8 bases between them. Germline CDR1 and CDR2: MGHRA and YSYEKL. CDR3 region: CASSQGGGYGYTF. CDR3 bases: TGCGCCAGCAGCCAAGGCGGGGGTTATGGCTACACCTTC.

This chain links TRBV19 with TRBJ1-3; possible D gene TRBD1, 5 bases. There are 14 residues in the CDR3. Germline V gene data show CDR1 as LNHDA and CDR2 as SQIVND (reference sequence). V dropped 7 bases and J dropped 2 bases, with 12 bases sitting between them. CDR3: CASTGQHAGNTIYF. The CDR3 nucleotides are TGTGCCAGTACAGGGCAGCACGCTGGAAACACCATATATTTT. Full variable domain (missing parts from reference TRBV19 and TRBJ1-3): DGGITQSPKYLFRKEGQNVTLSCEQNLNHDAMYWYRQDPGQGLRLIYYSQIVNDFQKGDIAEGYSVSREKKESFPLTVTSAQKNPTAFYLCASTGQHAGNTIYFGEGSWLTVV.

This sequence joins TRBV20-1 and TRBJ2-5; D might be TRBD2 (6 bases). In germline, CDR1 is DFQATT, CDR2 SNEGSKA (reference sequence). This CDR3 has 14 amino acids. V lost 0 bases to trimming and J lost 2 bases, with 10 bases between them. CDR3 region: CSARDPGRQETQYF. CDR3 bases: TGCAGTGCTAGAGACCCAGGGAGGCAAGAGACCCAGTACTTC.

This chain links TRBV6-5 with TRBJ2-5, with D tentatively TRBD1 (6 bases). CDR1 is MNHEY, CDR2 SVGAGI, per germline. The CDR3 has 14 residues. The V gene lost 5 bases and the J gene lost 4 bases, with 14 bases spanning the gap. CDR3 protein: CASSTKTGLETQYF. The CDR3 DNA is TGTGCCAGCAGTACCAAGACAGGTTTAGAGACCCAGTACTTC.

Many counts were recorded for this clonotype. The rearrangement joins TRBV28 to TRBJ2-7, with TRBD2 matching 8 bases. The CDR3 covers 15 residues. Germline V gene sequence: CDR1 MDHEN, CDR2 SYDVKM. The V segment lost 3 bases and the J segment 3 bases; nucleotides outside the gene matches: 7. The CDR3 nucleotides read TGTGCCAGCAGTTTGCCAAGCGGGAGTTTCTACGAGCAGTACTTC. This codes for CASSLPSGSFYEQYF.

This clonotype was detected once. V is TRBV24-1 and J is TRBJ2-1; D unresolved. The CDR3 has 13 residues. The V and J ends lost 11 bases and 3 bases respectively, with 13 bases between them. Per germline, CDR1 KGHDR and CDR2 SFDVKD. For the CDR3, the DNA is TGTGCCAGCAGGACCCCCCTCTACAATGAGCAGTTCTTC. The encoded protein is CASRTPLYNEQFF.

The chain joins TRBV6-5 to TRBJ1-6; no clear D gene. Trimming removed 6 bases at V and 10 bases at J, with 13 bases between. This CDR3 has 13 residues. Germline V gene lookup returns CDR1 MNHEY and CDR2 SVGAGI. CDR3 coding DNA: TGTGCCAGCAGCTCCTCTCCCGCGTCACCCCTCCACTTT. Protein sequence: CASSSSPASPLHF.

Within the sample, this clonotype is medium-sized. This chain uses TRBV5-1 with TRBJ1-2; a weak D match, TRBD1 (6 bases). Trimming took off 4 bases at V and 2 bases at J, with 9 bases between the two ends. This CDR3 contains 13 residues. The germline gives CDR1 SGHRS, CDR2 YFSETQ. CDR3 amino acids: CASSPGHNYGYTF. CDR3 bases: TGCGCCAGCAGCCCGGGACACAACTATGGCTACACCTTC.